This T cell receptor (beta chain) is from a study of blood T cell repertoires in COVID-19. Looking at the study overall: Acute and convalescent COVID-19 samples came from the United States, Italy and Spain.

With 1 base removed from V and 6 bases from J, the gap between germline ends came to 6 bases. CDR3 length: 12 amino acids. TCRdb's table, derived via immunoSEQ multiplex PCR, lists solely in-frame clones and lacks some. This sample carries 250,000 or so clones, around 89% of them seen once, and the ten largest clones take around 0.8%. Material: PBMCs or T cells enriched from blood (not recorded which). The V and J genes are TRBV12-3 or TRBV12-4 and TRBJ1-1; D might be TRBD1 (6 bases). The source is a man aged 50-60 years who had been exposed to COVID-19. CDR3 nucleotides: TGTGCCAGCAGTTTAGGGACAGCTGAAGCTTTCTTT. It is translated as CASSLGTAEAFF.